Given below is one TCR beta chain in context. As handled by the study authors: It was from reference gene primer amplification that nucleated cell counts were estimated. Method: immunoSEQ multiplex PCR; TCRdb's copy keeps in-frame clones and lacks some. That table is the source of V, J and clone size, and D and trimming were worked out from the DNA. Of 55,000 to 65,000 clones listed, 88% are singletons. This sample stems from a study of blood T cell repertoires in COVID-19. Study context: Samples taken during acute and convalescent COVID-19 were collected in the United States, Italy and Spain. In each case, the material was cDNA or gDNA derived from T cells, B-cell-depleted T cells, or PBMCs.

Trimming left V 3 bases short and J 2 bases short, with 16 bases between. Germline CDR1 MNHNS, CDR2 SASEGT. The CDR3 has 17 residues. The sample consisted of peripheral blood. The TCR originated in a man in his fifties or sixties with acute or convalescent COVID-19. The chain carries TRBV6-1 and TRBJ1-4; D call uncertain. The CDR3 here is CASSDGGRGRTNEKLFF. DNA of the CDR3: TGTGCCAGCAGTGACGGAGGGCGTGGCAGGACTAATGAAAAACTGTTTTTT.